These 20 T cell receptor beta chains share one sample of origin, sequenced in a study of neurological immune-mediated disorders (dated by TCRdb to between 2018 and 2020). Libraries were constructed by 5' RACE. Sequencing took place on an Illumina HiSeq 2500. The public reads were run again by TCRdb, first through fastp at Q25 and then through MiXCR, and only productive beta chains were kept. Identical CDR3 protein sequences are pooled into one entry, listed with their most common genes and DNA. This sample comprises tens of thousands of distinct CDR3 sequences, about 10% of them detected only once. More than 9% of the sample lies in the top ten. Taken with the paper, the label for time point translates to: longitudinal time-point 1 (baseline). Source material: PBMCs. These receptors were obtained from a young man in good health.

This clonotype came up many times. V gene TRBV28 combines with J gene TRBJ2-7; D gene ambiguous. CDR1 is MDHEN, CDR2 SYDVKM, per germline. V gave up 2 bases and J gave up 4 bases, with 3 bases separating them. The CDR3 runs 11 residues. This CDR3 is CASSLRYEQYF. Written as DNA, the CDR3 is TGTGCCAGCAGTTTAAGGTACGAGCAGTACTTC.

This clonotype was observed many times. V gene TRBV20-1 combines with J gene TRBJ2-1; D uncertain. CDR1 and CDR2 from the germline V gene are DFQATT and SNEGSKA (reference sequence). This CDR3 has 11 residues. V lost 0 bases to trimming and J lost 11 bases, with 8 bases between them. The CDR3, as DNA: TGCAGTGCTAGAGATGGGCTCAAGCAGTTCTTC. Amino acid sequence: CSARDGLKQFF.

The rearrangement links TRBV24-1 to TRBJ2-3, with D hard to call. The germline CDR1 and CDR2 sequences are KGHDR and SFDVKD. The CDR3 has 16 amino acids. V lost 3 bases and J lost 0, with 12 bases in between. As DNA, the CDR3 is TGTGCCACCAGTGATATCCGGGCCCACAGCACAGATACGCAGTATTTT. Translation gives CATSDIRAHSTDTQYF.

This sequence joins TRBV11-3 and TRBJ1-3; D is unresolved. V was trimmed by 5 bases and J by 2 bases, leaving 13 bases between them. The CDR3 runs to 15 residues. The germline gives CDR1 SGHNT, CDR2 YENEEA. CDR3 sequence reads: CASSIGDFTGNTIYF. The CDR3 nucleotides read TGTGCCAGCAGCATCGGGGATTTCACTGGAAACACCATATATTTT.

This clonotype was seen at least ten times. The V and J genes are TRBV20-1 and TRBJ2-4, with D perhaps matching TRBD1 (6 bases). Germline CDR1 reads DFQATT; CDR2 reads SNEGSKA (reference sequence). V was shortened by 0 bases and J by 0 bases, with 6 bases between the two germline ends. CDR3 length equals 14 residues. The CDR3 nucleotides are TGCAGTGCTAGAGACAGGGGAGCCAAAAACATTCAGTACTTC. Its protein is CSARDRGAKNIQYF.

This clonotype occurred a few times. The chain carries TRBV7-8 and TRBJ2-3; the match to TRBD2 covers 7 bases. In germline, CDR1 is SGHVS, CDR2 FQNEAQ. V trimming: 1 base; J trimming: 2 bases; junction bases outside the gene matches: 6. The CDR3 runs to 16 residues. CDR3 in DNA: TGTGCCAGCAGCTTAGGCCCGGGGGGACCCACAGATACGCAGTATTTT. As protein: CASSLGPGGPTDTQYF.

This clonotype was recorded many times. The V and J genes are TRBV12-3 or TRBV12-4 and TRBJ2-2; D is ambiguous. The CDR3 consists of 16 residues. V was shortened by 2 bases and J by 4 bases, with 14 bases between the two germline ends. The CDR3 here is CASSLLESPGTGELFF. The DNA of the CDR3 is TGTGCCAGCAGTTTATTGGAGAGCCCGGGCACCGGGGAGCTGTTTTTT.

The chain is built from TRBV5-1 and TRBJ2-2, with D perhaps matching TRBD2 (5 bases). V shed 0 bases and J shed 4 bases, with 13 bases lying between them. The CDR3 has 16 amino acids. From germline, CDR1 is SGHRS and CDR2 YFSETQ. In nucleotides, the CDR3 is TGCGCCAGCAGCTTGGATTCTCGCGGGCTCACCGGGGAGCTGTTTTTT. Translated: CASSLDSRGLTGELFF.

At least ten counts were recorded for this clonotype. The rearrangement joins TRBV7-6 to TRBJ1-1; 8 bases map to TRBD1. CDR3 size: 19 residues. With 1 base clipped from V and 0 bases from J, the junction kept 13 bases outside the gene matches. Germline CDR1 and CDR2: SGHVS and FNYEAQ. The CDR3 is CASSLERRRTGGLNTEAFF. CDR3 sequence (DNA): TGTGCCAGCAGCTTAGAAAGGCGTCGTACAGGGGGTCTGAACACTGAAGCTTTCTTT.

In this sample, this clonotype turned up many times. V gene TRBV28 combines with J gene TRBJ2-3, with D possibly TRBD2 on 6 matching bases. V lost 3 bases, J lost 0 bases, and 10 bases lay in between. The CDR3 covers 15 residues. From germline, CDR1 is MDHEN and CDR2 SYDVKM. The CDR3 DNA follows: TGTGCCAGCAGTTTCCGGGACTTTAGCACAGATACGCAGTATTTT. It is translated as CASSFRDFSTDTQYF.

This chain's CDR3 is CASSLASGNTDTQYF. DNA for the CDR3: TGTGCCAGCAGCTTAGCTAGCGGCAACACAGATACGCAGTATTTT. The J gene is TRBJ2-3, the V gene TRBV7-3, with 7 positions matching TRBD2. Germline lookup yields CDR1 SGHTA and CDR2 FQGTGA. V shed 2 bases, J shed 2 bases, and the junction held 4 bases outside the gene matches. The CDR3 is 15 residues long.

At least ten counts were recorded for this clonotype. The gene calls are TRBV6-5 and TRBJ2-7, with a possible D match to TRBD2 (6 bases). CDR1 and CDR2 (germline): MNHEY, SVGAGI. V was shortened by 0 bases and J by 11 bases, with 8 bases between the two germline ends. The CDR3 sequence is 11 residues long. DNA for the CDR3: TGTGCCAGCAGTTACTCAGGGACTGAGTACTTC. Amino acid sequence: CASSYSGTEYF.

This clonotype was seen repeatedly, ten times or more. The chain combines TRBV15 with TRBJ1-5, with D unclear. The CDR3 consists of 13 residues. Germline CDR1 is LNHNV and CDR2 is YYDKDF (reference sequence). The V and J ends lost 4 bases and 3 bases respectively, with 7 bases between them. CDR3 sequence: CATSMVVNQPQHF. The DNA of the CDR3 is TGTGCCACCAGCATGGTGGTCAATCAGCCCCAGCATTTT.

This clonotype has ten or more counts. The CDR3 protein is CASRSQGGRTDTQYF. The CDR3 region has the DNA TGTGCCAGCAGGTCGCAGGGGGGGCGAACAGATACGCAGTATTTT. The rearrangement uses TRBV5-5 and TRBJ2-3; possibly TRBD1 or TRBD2 for D (7 bases each). The CDR3 consists of 15 residues. Per the germline V gene, CDR1 is SGHKS and CDR2 is YYEKEE (reference sequence). Deletions cut 5 bases from V and 3 bases from J, with 16 bases between.

This sequence joins TRBV5-6 and TRBJ2-7; D not certain. This CDR3 region has 15 residues. The V and J ends lost 3 bases and 2 bases respectively, with 15 bases between them. The germline gives CDR1 SGHDT, CDR2 YYEEEE. The CDR3 reads CASSSVHVEPYEQYF. CDR3 bases: TGTGCCAGCAGCTCCGTACATGTCGAACCCTACGAGCAGTACTTC.

This clonotype showed up many times. The V and J genes are TRBV10-3 and TRBJ2-1, with D perhaps matching TRBD1 (6 bases). The CDR3 is 13 residues long. Germline V gene sequence: CDR1 ENHRY, CDR2 SYGVKD. V lost 8 bases and J 10 bases, leaving 18 bases between the germline ends. The CDR3 region is CAIVNTGTWEQFF. The DNA for the CDR3 is TGTGCCATCGTTAACACCGGGACATGGGAGCAGTTCTTC.

This clonotype was counted many times. V and J are TRBV9 and TRBJ1-4; 8 bases map to TRBD1. Trimming at V came to 4 bases and at J to 3 bases, leaving 5 bases not matched to a gene. Per germline, CDR1 SGDLS and CDR2 YYNGEE. The CDR3 length is 15 residues. The CDR3 bases are TGTGCCAGCAGCTTACTGACAGGGGCTAATGAAAAACTGTTTTTT. It yields the protein CASSLLTGANEKLFF.

This clonotype appeared many times. The chain uses TRBV28 and TRBJ1-2; D unclear. Trimming shortened V by 3 bases and J by 8 bases, and 22 bases separated the two germline ends. The CDR3 sequence is 16 residues long. Germline assignment: CDR1 MDHEN and CDR2 SYDVKM. DNA for the CDR3: TGTGCCAGCAGTTTGCTCTCAGGACGGTCCCTCCGGGGCTACACCTTC. It encodes CASSLLSGRSLRGYTF.

This clonotype has at least ten counts. The rearrangement joins TRBV7-9 to TRBJ1-4, with unresolved D. This CDR3 comprises 14 residues. Trimming removed 1 base from V and 13 bases from J, with 16 bases in between. The germline CDR1 and CDR2 sequences are SEHNR and FQNEAQ (reference sequence). CDR3 protein: CASSLGDGSLRLFF. In DNA form, the CDR3 reads TGTGCCAGCAGCTTAGGGGATGGGAGTTTACGACTGTTTTTT.

The rearrangement links TRBV12-3 or TRBV12-4 to TRBJ1-2, with TRBD1 identical over 7 bases. V shed 4 bases and J 6 bases; nucleotides not matched to a gene: 8. This CDR3 spans 14 amino acids. The CDR3 protein is CASSSRQGIHGYTF. The CDR3, as DNA: TGTGCCAGCAGTTCCAGACAGGGAATCCATGGCTACACCTTC.